The clone carrying this TCR beta chain appeared a few times. The antigen is not known. The record originates from a study of spatial heterogeneity in lung cancer. Findings and caveats of the study: As ubiquitous and regional nonsynonymous mutations varied, counts of ubiquitous and regional expanded TCRs tracked them, respectively. Tumoral mutation counts were tracked by counts of expanded intratumoral alpha and beta TCRs.

The V gene lost 0 bases and the J gene lost 3 bases, with 12 bases spanning the gap. Germline CDR1 reads SGHNT; CDR2 reads YYREEE (reference sequence). The CDR3 sequence is 15 residues long. The library protocol tagged each TCR cDNA with a unique molecular identifier. TCRdb ran MiXCR on the 5' RACE reads and lists one entry per CDR3 protein. Among approximately 8,500 distinct CDR3 sequences listed, around 12% were seen once. Time point given: sample taken at primary tumor resection. No cell sorting; template was whole RNA from tumor, lung tissue or PBMC. The chain employs TRBV5-4 and TRBJ1-1; tentatively, D is TRBD1 (6 bases). This receptor was identified in a male donor with early-stage non-small cell lung cancer. This specimen consisted of lung tumor tissue, obtained at surgery. CDR3 bases: TGTGCCAGCAGCTTGGGAGGCAGGGGCCACACTGAAGCTTTCTTT. It codes for CASSLGGRGHTEAFF.